This record covers a single T cell receptor beta chain. What it recognizes is unknown. The source of the sample is a study of CD8 T cells in ankylosing spondylitis. In TCRdb, the 5' RACE reads were re-called with MiXCR into one record per CDR3 protein. The sample records a few hundred thousand distinct CDR3 sequences, over 9.5% being singletons. V lost 5 bases and J lost 2, with 6 bases in between. The length of the CDR3 is 12 residues. CDR1 is SGHNT, CDR2 YENEEA, per germline. Study observations and caveats: A subset of motif variants has previously been described in the synovial fluid and blood of reactive arthritis. Blood from ankylosing spondylitis patients appeared to carry a characteristic roughly eight-variant TCR beta motif.

The TCR was taken from a male donor with ankylosing spondylitis. This chain connects TRBV11-3 to TRBJ2-5, with a tentative D call TRBD2 (5 bases). Material: blood, either unsorted or a sorted T cell fraction (not recorded which). The CDR3 region has the DNA TGTGCCAGCAGCCGGAGGCAAGAGACCCAGTACTTC. Protein product: CASSRRQETQYF.